What follows describes a single T cell receptor (beta chain). Its matching antigen is unknown. CDR3 length: 12 amino acids. Trimming left V 7 bases short and J 2 bases short, with 9 bases between. Germline V gene data show CDR1 as MDHEN and CDR2 as SYDVKM. Assay used: immunoSEQ multiplex PCR; TCRdb lists only in-frame clones, some missing. The sample yields around 1,800 clones, around 82% seen once. The data are from a study of T cell clonotyping in hematopoietic cell transplantation. General study findings and limits: Pathologically expanded recipient clonotypes increased progressively from day 30 to day 180 as diversity fell.

The V and J genes are TRBV28 and TRBJ2-7, with D tentatively TRBD2 (5 bases). The specimen was peripheral blood mononuclear cells. This clonotype originated in a man in his thirties or forties in good health. Some clones in this sample may be carry-over from other donors' samples. The CDR3 nucleotides are TGTGCCAGCACCGTCGGGACCTACGAGCAGTACTTC. Translation: CASTVGTYEQYF.